The 13 T cell receptor beta chains below all came from one sample that was sequenced in a study of CD8+ T cells in alopecia areata. Extracted RNA was reverse transcribed into cDNA, the sequencing template. Only in-frame clones appear in the TCRdb table, and some are missing; sequencing was by immunoSEQ multiplex PCR. The sample includes about 200,000 clones, under 60% seen only once; the top ten take roughly 1.5%. Stated treatment: oral pan-JAK inhibitor, 5-10 mg twice daily. The sequencing here drew on CD4+ T cells sorted from blood, taken at week 4, from a patient treated with tofacitinib. The source is a human donor with alopecia areata.

This clone was observed once. The rearrangement links TRBV29-1 to TRBJ2-5, with D tentatively TRBD1 or TRBD2 (5 bases each). In germline, CDR1 is SQVTM, CDR2 ANQGSEA. CDR3 length: 10 amino acids. The V end was cut by 3 bases, the J end by 7 bases, with 6 bases between. The CDR3 loop reads CSVDGGTQYF. CDR3 bases: TGCAGCGTTGATGGGGGGACCCAGTACTTC.

This clone has more than one count but fewer than ten. This sequence joins TRBV27 and TRBJ1-1; weak D call: TRBD1 (5 bases). Trimming took 4 bases from V and 4 from J, leaving 10 bases between them. Germline V gene data show CDR1 as MNHEY and CDR2 as SMNVEV (reference sequence). The CDR3 is made up of 13 amino acids. CDR3 sequence (DNA): TGTGCCAGCAGTTGGGGCACATCCACTGAAGCTTTCTTT. Its protein product is CASSWGTSTEAFF.

This clone was observed a few times. The rearrangement links TRBV4-2 to TRBJ2-1, with 7 bases identical to TRBD2. V dropped 4 bases and J dropped 10; count of bases not matched to a gene: 10. There are 14 residues in the CDR3. CDR1 and CDR2 from the germline V gene are LGHNA and YNFKEQ. CDR3 sequence reads: CASSLTETSREQFF. The CDR3 nucleotides are TGTGCCAGCAGCCTGACGGAGACTAGCAGGGAGCAGTTCTTC.

A word on this clone: Other DNA sequences from this sample encode an identical CDR3 as well. V and J are TRBV5-1 and TRBJ2-7; TRBD1 matches at 7 bases. The CDR3 spans 13 residues. Germline CDR1 is SGHRS and CDR2 is YFSETQ. With 4 bases clipped from V and 1 base from J, the junction kept 2 bases outside the gene matches. The CDR3 sequence is CASSLGQSYEQYF. Here the CDR3 DNA reads TGCGCCAGCAGCCTGGGACAGTCCTACGAGCAGTACTTC.

This clone was seen only a few times. CDR3 loop: CASSFQSTDTQYF. The CDR3 DNA reads TGTGCCAGCAGCTTCCAGAGCACAGATACGCAGTATTTT. This chain connects TRBV7-6 to TRBJ2-3; D is undetermined. The CDR3 sequence is 13 residues long. Trimming removed 3 bases from V and 0 bases from J, with 4 bases in between. Germline V lookup: CDR1 SGHVS, CDR2 FNYEAQ.

V gene TRBV5-4 combines with J gene TRBJ2-5; the D gene could be TRBD1 or TRBD2 (5 bases each). This CDR3 region has 14 residues. V gave up 4 bases and J gave up 1 base, with 11 bases separating them. The germline CDR1 and CDR2 sequences are SGHNT and YYREEE (reference sequence). The CDR3 here is CASSEGRRQETQYF. The CDR3 DNA sequence: TGTGCCAGCAGCGAGGGACGTCGCCAAGAGACCCAGTACTTC.

The gene calls are TRBV29-1 and TRBJ2-7; a weak D match, TRBD1 (5 bases). CDR3 length: 13 amino acids. From germline, CDR1 is SQVTM and CDR2 ANQGSEA. The V end lost 0 bases, the J end lost 1 base, and 7 bases lay between the germline ends. The DNA for the CDR3 is TGCAGCGTTGAAGATAGACAGTCCTACGAGCAGTACTTC. Translation: CSVEDRQSYEQYF.

This clone was seen only once. The rearrangement joins TRBV29-1 to TRBJ2-5, with D hard to call. This CDR3 comprises 13 residues. Trimming took 4 bases from V and 4 from J, leaving 13 bases between them. The germline V gene has CDR1 SQVTM and CDR2 ANQGSEA. Here the CDR3 reads CSVVPLLSETQYF. CDR3 DNA sequence: TGCAGCGTTGTACCTTTACTGTCAGAGACCCAGTACTTC.

This chain joins TRBV30 and TRBJ1-1; D ambiguous. V was shortened by 3 bases and J by 1 base, with 12 bases between the two germline ends. Germline V gene lookup returns CDR1 GTSNPN and CDR2 SVGIG (reference sequence). The CDR3 has 14 amino acids. This CDR3 reads CAWSTLRGNTEAFF. The DNA for the CDR3 is TGTGCCTGGAGCACCCTGAGAGGGAACACTGAAGCTTTCTTT.

This chain joins TRBV29-1 and TRBJ1-1; no clear D gene. Germline CDR1 reads SQVTM; CDR2 reads ANQGSEA. V lost 0 bases, J lost 3 bases, and 8 bases lay in between. The CDR3 runs to 13 residues. The DNA of the CDR3 is TGCAGCGTTGAAGATTACCAGGACACTGAAGCTTTCTTT. Translating it yields CSVEDYQDTEAFF.

The DNA of the CDR3 is TGTGCCAGCAGCTTATTGGCTTTTAGAACCGGGGAGCTGTTTTTT. Amino acid sequence: CASSLLAFRTGELFF. The rearrangement joins TRBV11-2 to TRBJ2-2; no firm D call. The CDR3 totals 15 residues. CDR1 and CDR2 from the germline V gene are SGHAT and FQNNGV. The germline V and J ends were trimmed by 2 bases and 5 bases, with 12 bases remaining between them.

This chain joins TRBV29-1 and TRBJ2-7; no definite D call. CDR1 and CDR2 (germline): SQVTM, ANQGSEA. Trimming pared 3 bases from V and 2 bases from J, leaving 14 bases between. The CDR3 spans 14 residues. This chain's CDR3 is CSVEASGSPYEQYF. The DNA for the CDR3 is TGCAGCGTTGAGGCCTCCGGGTCTCCCTACGAGCAGTACTTC.

The CDR3 DNA reads as TGCAGCGGGGACAGGGCCCCAGATACGCAGTATTTT. This codes for CSGDRAPDTQYF. The chain carries TRBV29-1 and TRBJ2-3, with 9 bases identical to TRBD1. The CDR3 is made up of 12 amino acids. V was clipped by 7 bases and J by 4 bases; unmatched bases: 3. Germline V gene sequence: CDR1 SQVTM, CDR2 ANQGSEA.